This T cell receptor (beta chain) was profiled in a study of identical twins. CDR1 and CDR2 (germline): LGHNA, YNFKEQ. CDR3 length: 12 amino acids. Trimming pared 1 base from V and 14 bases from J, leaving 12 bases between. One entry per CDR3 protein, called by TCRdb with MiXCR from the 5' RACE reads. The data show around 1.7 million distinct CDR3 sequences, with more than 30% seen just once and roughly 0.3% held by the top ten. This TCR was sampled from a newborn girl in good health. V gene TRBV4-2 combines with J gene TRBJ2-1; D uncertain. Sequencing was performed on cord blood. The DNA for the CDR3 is TGTGCCAGCAGCCAAGGGGCTGGCATCGAGTTCTTC. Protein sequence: CASSQGAGIEFF.